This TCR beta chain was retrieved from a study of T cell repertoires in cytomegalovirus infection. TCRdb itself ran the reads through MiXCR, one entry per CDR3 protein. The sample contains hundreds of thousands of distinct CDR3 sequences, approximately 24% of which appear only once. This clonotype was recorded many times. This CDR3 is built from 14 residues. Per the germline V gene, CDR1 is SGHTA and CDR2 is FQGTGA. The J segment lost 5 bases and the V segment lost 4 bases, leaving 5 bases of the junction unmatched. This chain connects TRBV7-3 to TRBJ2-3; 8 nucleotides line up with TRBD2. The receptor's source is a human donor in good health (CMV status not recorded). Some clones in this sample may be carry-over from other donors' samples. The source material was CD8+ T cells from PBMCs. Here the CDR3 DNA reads TGTGCCAGCAGCTATGGGACTAGTGGAGATACGCAGTATTTT. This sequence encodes CASSYGTSGDTQYF.